This record covers a single T cell receptor (beta chain). Its antigen is not identified. These data originate in a study of T-cell memory formation after mild COVID-19. Study-wide points: Second-wave clones peaking on day 37 lacked confirmed SARS-CoV-2 specificity.

CDR1 and CDR2 from the germline V gene are MDHEN and SYDVKM. Trimming stripped 5 bases from V and 2 bases from J, with 18 bases between. This CDR3 contains 16 residues. MiXCR, applied by TCRdb to the 5' RACE reads, yields one record per CDR3 protein. Of roughly 200,000 distinct CDR3 sequences listed, about 9.2% are singletons. The rearrangement joins TRBV28 to TRBJ1-1; D perhaps matches TRBD1 (5 bases). The sequence came from a man between 18 and 35 years old who had mild COVID-19 (a few samples of this study predate the infection). Cell type and time point are not known. The sample comprised PBMCs or a T cell subset sorted from them (not recorded which). For the CDR3, the DNA is TGTGCCAGCAGTGGGGGTCTCGCGGGGGAAAACACTGAAGCTTTCTTT. This gives the protein CASSGGLAGENTEAFF.